Listed below are T cell receptor beta chains from one sample, sequenced in a study of early T cells in non-severe SARS-CoV-2 infection. Using its own MiXCR run on the 5' RACE reads, TCRdb lists one record per CDR3 protein. The profile shows about 63,000 distinct CDR3 sequences, roughly 13% of them singletons. Sample: whole blood. The receptors derive from an adult who was a healthcare worker with PCR-confirmed SARS-CoV-2 infection or an uninfected control (not recorded which). Both conserved end residues are part of each CDR3. D genes are given only for firm matches. Only some rows state a clone size, as once, few, many or a class for expanded clones.

V: TRBV7-9; J: TRBJ2-3; size: many; D: -; DNA: TGTGCCAGCAGCTCCCTGCAAGCAGATACGCAGTATTTT; CDR3: CASSSLQADTQYF
V: TRBV10-3; J: TRBJ2-2; size: many; D: -; DNA: TGTGCCATCAGCCCCGCGATGACCGGGGAGCTGTTTTTT; CDR3: CAISPAMTGELFF
V: TRBV5-1; J: TRBJ2-7; size: -; D: TRBD1; DNA: TGCGCCAGCAGCACTGGACAGGGCAGGGAGCAGTACTTC; CDR3: CASSTGQGREQYF
V: TRBV30; J: TRBJ2-3; size: few; D: -; DNA: TGTGCCTGGAGACAGGCCCCGGGGAGGGATACGCAGTATTTT; CDR3: CAWRQAPGRDTQYF
V: TRBV6-2/TRBV6-3; J: TRBJ1-5; size: many; D: -; DNA: TGTGCCAGCAGGGGGACGAACAATCAGCCCCAGCATTTT; CDR3: CASRGTNNQPQHF
V: TRBV7-3; J: TRBJ2-6; size: many; D: -; DNA: TGTGCCAGCAGCCCGACAGCCTCTGGGGCCAACGTCCTGACTTTC; CDR3: CASSPTASGANVLTF
V: TRBV4-2; J: TRBJ2-1; size: few; D: TRBD2; DNA: TGTGCCAGCAGCCGAGGGACTAGCGTGACGAGCTCCTACAATGAGCAGTTCTTC; CDR3: CASSRGTSVTSSYNEQFF
V: TRBV15; J: TRBJ2-7; size: -; D: -; DNA: TGTGCCACCAGCAGGCAGGGCGCGGACGAGCAGTACTTC; CDR3: CATSRQGADEQYF
V: TRBV10-3; J: TRBJ1-1; size: many; D: -; DNA: TGTGCCATCAAGCCAGGGCCCGACACTGAAGCTTTCTTT; CDR3: CAIKPGPDTEAFF
V: TRBV6-2/TRBV6-3; J: TRBJ2-7; size: few; D: TRBD1; DNA: TGTGCCAGCAGTATCAGGCCCTATACAGGGGGCTACGAGCAGTACTTC; CDR3: CASSIRPYTGGYEQYF
V: TRBV7-8; J: TRBJ2-3; size: -; D: -; DNA: -; CDR3: CASSLVSGQGTDTQYF
V: TRBV6-1; J: TRBJ1-1; size: -; D: -; DNA: TGTGCCAGCAGTGACTCAAACAGGTGGACTGAAGCTTTCTTT; CDR3: CASSDSNRWTEAFF
V: TRBV5-5; J: TRBJ2-7; size: few; D: TRBD1; DNA: TGTGCCAGCAGCTTGAAGGGGACAGCCTACGAGCAGTACTTC; CDR3: CASSLKGTAYEQYF
V: TRBV19; J: TRBJ1-5; size: many; D: TRBD1; DNA: TGTGCCAGTAGTACGTCGGACAGGGGAGGAAGCAATCAGCCCCAGCATTTT; CDR3: CASSTSDRGGSNQPQHF
V: TRBV29-1; J: TRBJ2-3; size: -; D: -; DNA: TGCAGCGTTGGCCCGACAGATACGCAGTATTTT; CDR3: CSVGPTDTQYF
V: TRBV9; J: TRBJ2-3; size: -; D: -; DNA: TGTGCCAGCAGCGTAGGCCCTGAGTCAGGTACGCAGTATTTT; CDR3: CASSVGPESGTQYF
V: TRBV12-3/TRBV12-4; J: TRBJ2-7; size: few; D: TRBD1; DNA: TGTGCCAGCACCACCTCCGGGACAGGGAGCGAGCAGTACTTC; CDR3: CASTTSGTGSEQYF
V: TRBV19; J: TRBJ2-7; size: many; D: -; DNA: TGTGCCAGTAGTTCCCGAGTTAACTCCTACGAGCAGTACTTC; CDR3: CASSSRVNSYEQYF
V: TRBV18; J: TRBJ1-2; size: few; D: TRBD1; DNA: TGTGCCAGCTCACCCAATCCGTCGGGACAGGGGGAAGGCTACACCTTC; CDR3: CASSPNPSGQGEGYTF
V: TRBV20-1; J: TRBJ2-3; size: -; D: -; DNA: TGCAGTGCTAGAGCTCCCACAGATACGCAGTATTTT; CDR3: CSARAPTDTQYF
V: TRBV6-5; J: TRBJ2-5; size: -; D: -; DNA: TGTGCCAGCAGTTACCCCCCGGGACATCCCCTAGAGACCCAGTACTTC; CDR3: CASSYPPGHPLETQYF
V: TRBV13; J: TRBJ2-2; size: many; D: -; DNA: TGTGCCAGCAGCCTCCAATGGAACGGGGAGCTGTTTTTT; CDR3: CASSLQWNGELFF
V: TRBV6-5; J: TRBJ2-1; size: many; D: TRBD2; DNA: TGTGCCAGCAGTTTCGTTCCGGGACTAGCGGGGGATGAGCAGTTCTTC; CDR3: CASSFVPGLAGDEQFF
V: TRBV7-2; J: TRBJ2-6; size: few; D: -; DNA: TGTGCCAGCAGTTTTAGACAGACTGGGGCCAACGTCCTGACTTTC; CDR3: CASSFRQTGANVLTF
V: TRBV20-1; J: TRBJ1-2; size: few; D: -; DNA: TGCAGTGCCGACCCCGGATCTAACTATGGCTACACCTTC; CDR3: CSADPGSNYGYTF
V: TRBV11-2; J: TRBJ2-2; size: few; D: -; DNA: TGTGCCAGCAGCTTAGATCGCGGAGGAACGAACACCGGGGAGCTGTTTTTT; CDR3: CASSLDRGGTNTGELFF
V: TRBV20-1; J: TRBJ2-7; size: medium-sized; D: -; DNA: TGCAGTGCTAGAGCACTTTACGAGCAGTACTTC; CDR3: CSARALYEQYF
V: TRBV29-1; J: TRBJ1-1; size: many; D: -; DNA: TGCAGCGTTGATTCCGTCCCTGGAGCTTTCTTT; CDR3: CSVDSVPGAFF
V: TRBV20-1; J: TRBJ2-1; size: many; D: TRBD1; DNA: TGCAGTGCTCCCGGGACAGGGGGTGTCTATGAGCAGTTCTTC; CDR3: CSAPGTGGVYEQFF
V: TRBV3-1; J: TRBJ1-1; size: few; D: -; DNA: TGTGCCAGCAGCCAACTCAGGAACACTGAAGCTTTCTTT; CDR3: CASSQLRNTEAFF
V: TRBV10-1; J: TRBJ2-3; size: few; D: TRBD2; DNA: TGCGCCAGCAGTGTGCGGGGGGGCATGGATACGCAGTATTTT; CDR3: CASSVRGGMDTQYF
V: TRBV9; J: TRBJ2-2; size: many; D: -; DNA: TGTGCCAGCAGCGAAACGAACACCGGGGAGCTGTTTTTT; CDR3: CASSETNTGELFF
V: TRBV2; J: TRBJ2-7; size: -; D: -; DNA: TGTGCCAGCAGTGAACGGGGGTTGGATTACGAGCAGTACTTC; CDR3: CASSERGLDYEQYF
V: TRBV7-2; J: TRBJ1-3; size: many; D: -; DNA: TGTGCCAGCAGCTCCTCCCCCGGACAGCTCTCTGGAAACACCATATATTTT; CDR3: CASSSSPGQLSGNTIYF
V: TRBV9; J: TRBJ1-1; size: few; D: TRBD1; DNA: TGTGCCAGCAGCCTCTTGACAGGGGCGAACACTGAAGCTTTCTTT; CDR3: CASSLLTGANTEAFF
V: TRBV3-1; J: TRBJ1-2; size: many; D: -; DNA: TGTGCCAGCAGCCGTGGGACTGGCTACACCTTC; CDR3: CASSRGTGYTF
V: TRBV7-9; J: TRBJ2-7; size: many; D: -; DNA: TGTGCCAGCAGCTCGACAGCAGATCATCGCTACTACGAGCAGTACTTC; CDR3: CASSSTADHRYYEQYF
V: TRBV27; J: TRBJ2-7; size: many; D: -; DNA: TGTGCCAGCAGTCCCGGGGGCACCTACGAGCAGTACTTC; CDR3: CASSPGGTYEQYF
V: TRBV10-2; J: TRBJ1-2; size: many; D: TRBD1; DNA: TGCGCCAGCAGTGACCCTGACAGGGGCGGAGGCTACACCTTC; CDR3: CASSDPDRGGGYTF
V: TRBV19; J: TRBJ1-5; size: many; D: -; DNA: TGTGCCAGTAGTATTGAACAGGGTAATCAGCCCCAGCATTTT; CDR3: CASSIEQGNQPQHF
V: TRBV25-1; J: TRBJ2-3; size: many; D: -; DNA: TGTGCCAGCAGTGATAACGCAGATACGCAGTATTTT; CDR3: CASSDNADTQYF